This T cell receptor beta chain was identified during a study of cytomegalovirus exposure and HLA in healthy donors. Looking at the study overall: Previous work identified roughly 120 million unique TCR beta sequences from around 170 million T cells.

Overall study findings and caveats: Researchers had no immune exposure information except CMV serostatus available. According to an earlier analysis, most TCR beta V segments yielded productive rearrangements about 87% or about 30% of the time.

Remarks on this clone: Its antigen is currently unknown.

Researchers ran the PCR with 60 Vbeta and 13 Jbeta primers. Sequencing used immunoSEQ multiplex PCR; TCRdb keeps in-frame clones, though not all of them. Its listing shows 80,000 to 100,000 clones. V lost 5 bases and J lost 0, with 8 bases in between. From germline, CDR1 is GTSNPN and CDR2 SVGIG (reference sequence). The CDR3 contains 13 residues. The sequence derives from a man in his forties or fifties in good health and CMV-seropositive. The sample comprised PBMCs. This chain uses TRBV30 with TRBJ1-5, with a possible D match to TRBD1 (5 bases). CDR3 sequence reads: CAWGGGSNQPQHF. CDR3 in DNA: TGTGCCTGGGGCGGGGGTAGCAATCAGCCCCAGCATTTT.